A single TCR beta chain is shown here with its context. The data are from a study of shared clonotypes between healthy human individuals. The repertoire was sequenced with immunoSEQ multiplex PCR; TCRdb's copy has only in-frame clones and lacks some. The data hold about 640,000 clones, with less than 80% observed a single time. CDR1 is SGHTA, CDR2 FQGNSA, per germline. The V end was cut by 1 base, the J end by 2 bases, with 10 bases between. The CDR3 consists of 15 residues. The receptor's source is a woman aged 25 to 39 in good health. V usage is TRBV7-2 and J usage is TRBJ2-3; D might be TRBD1 (5 bases). Sequencing input: memory CD4+ T cells sorted from blood. Subset: CD45RA-negative fraction. CDR3 coding DNA: TGTGCCAGCAGCTTAGGTGGGGCCCTCACAGATACGCAGTATTTT. It codes for CASSLGGALTDTQYF.